The clone carrying this T cell receptor beta chain has ten or more counts. TCRdb re-called the 5' RACE reads with MiXCR, one entry per CDR3 protein. The table records some 60,000 distinct CDR3 sequences, 25% to 30% of them present only once. Germline V lookup: CDR1 DFQATT, CDR2 SNEGSKA (reference sequence). This CDR3 is built from 11 residues. V was trimmed by 0 bases and J by 8 bases, leaving 7 bases between them. This TCR derives from a female donor with breast cancer. V is TRBV20-1 and J is TRBJ2-5; D possibly corresponds to TRBD2 (6 bases). Sequencing used tumor-infiltrating naive CD4+ T cells sorted from the breast tumor. Subset defined: naive CD4+ T cells, CD4+CD45RA+CD25-. The CDR3 nucleotides are TGCAGTGCTAGAGACGGACTAACCCAGTACTTC. Encoded protein: CSARDGLTQYF.